A few counts support the clone carrying this T cell receptor beta chain. One entry per CDR3 protein, called by TCRdb with MiXCR from the RACE reads. Here the sample spans roughly 150,000 distinct CDR3 sequences, about 12% being singletons. Indicated time point: patch test 2, 6 weeks after DPC sensitization. Treatment: therapeutic diphenylcyclopropenone sensitization with weekly scalp DPC. Ahead of applying each patch test, blood was sampled. This record belongs to a study of human T cells and chemical hapten exposure. Germline V gives CDR1 SGHRS, CDR2 YFSETQ. The length of the CDR3 is 16 residues. Between the trimmed V and J ends, which lost 4 bases and 1 base, there was a span of 14 bases.

The material sequenced was whole blood, taken in connection with sensitization to the hapten diphenylcyclopropenone (DPC). The genes are TRBV5-1 and TRBJ2-2, with a possible D match to TRBD2 (6 bases). The sequence was collected from a woman aged 45-59 years with alopecia areata. Some clones in this sample may be carry-over from other donors' samples. The CDR3 DNA reads as TGCGCCAGCAGCCCGGGGGTAGCGGTGAACACCGGGGAGCTGTTTTTT. Amino acid sequence: CASSPGVAVNTGELFF.